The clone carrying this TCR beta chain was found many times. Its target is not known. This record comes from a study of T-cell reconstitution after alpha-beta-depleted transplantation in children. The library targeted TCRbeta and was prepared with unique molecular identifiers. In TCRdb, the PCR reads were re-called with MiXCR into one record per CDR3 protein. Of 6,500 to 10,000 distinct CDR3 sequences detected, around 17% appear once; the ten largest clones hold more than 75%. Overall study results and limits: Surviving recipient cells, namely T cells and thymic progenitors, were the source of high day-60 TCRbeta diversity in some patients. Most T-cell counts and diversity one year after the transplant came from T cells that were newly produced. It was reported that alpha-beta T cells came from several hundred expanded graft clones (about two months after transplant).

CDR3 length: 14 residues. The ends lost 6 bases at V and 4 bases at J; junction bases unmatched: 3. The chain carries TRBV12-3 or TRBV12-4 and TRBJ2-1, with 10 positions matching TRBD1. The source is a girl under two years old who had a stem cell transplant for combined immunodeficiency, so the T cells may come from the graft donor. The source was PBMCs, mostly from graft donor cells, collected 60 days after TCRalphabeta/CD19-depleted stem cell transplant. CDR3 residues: CASRPGQGYNEQFF. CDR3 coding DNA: TGTGCCAGCAGGCCGGGACAGGGGTACAATGAGCAGTTCTTC.